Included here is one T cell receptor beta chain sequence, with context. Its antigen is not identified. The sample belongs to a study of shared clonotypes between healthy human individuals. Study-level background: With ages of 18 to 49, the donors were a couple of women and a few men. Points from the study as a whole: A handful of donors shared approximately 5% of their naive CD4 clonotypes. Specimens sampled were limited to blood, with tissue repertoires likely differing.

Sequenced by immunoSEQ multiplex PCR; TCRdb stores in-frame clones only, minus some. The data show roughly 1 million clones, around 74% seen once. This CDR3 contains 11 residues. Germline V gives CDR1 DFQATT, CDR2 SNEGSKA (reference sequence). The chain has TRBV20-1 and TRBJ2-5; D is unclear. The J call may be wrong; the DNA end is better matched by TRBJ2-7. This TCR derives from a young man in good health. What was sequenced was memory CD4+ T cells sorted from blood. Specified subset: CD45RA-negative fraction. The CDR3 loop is CSATDGYEQYF. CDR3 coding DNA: TGCAGTGCCACCGACGGTTACGAGCAGTACTTC.